This is a list of T cell receptor beta chains from one sample in a study of graft-versus-host responses after intestinal transplantation. Only in-frame clones appear in the TCRdb table, and some are missing; sequencing was by immunoSEQ multiplex PCR. Here the sample spans some 45,000 clones, roughly nine tenths being singletons. Specimen: PBMCs, collected 524 days after transplant. Receptor source: a human patient who received an intestinal transplant, so some T cells may come from the graft donor. Both conserved end residues are part of each CDR3. Each record gives: J gene, V gene, CDR3 protein.

TRBJ1-1	TRBV11-2	CASSLRQKNTEAFF
TRBJ1-2	TRBV9	CASSAITGQGWYGYTF
TRBJ2-1	TRBV6-1	CASKKSRTGINEQFF
TRBJ2-6	TRBV7-3	CASSNGQGDWANVLTF
TRBJ2-3	TRBV28	CASSSYGAGGGTDTQYF
TRBJ2-5	TRBV2	CASSPGLAEETQYF
TRBJ1-2	TRBV25-1	CASTSSRGGGYTF
TRBJ2-7	TRBV29-1	CSVVDGGQGADF
TRBJ2-1	TRBV5-1	CASSLGGSGPYNEQFF
TRBJ1-1	TRBV5-5	CASSPPGQGALGNTEAFF
.	TRBV7-8	CASSFLRIDRPPYEQYF
TRBJ2-7	TRBV4-2	CASSQIGGPSSYEQYF
TRBJ2-7	TRBV7-8	CASSLFSGYEQYF
TRBJ1-1	TRBV6-1	CASSDGDRGLDTEAFF
TRBJ2-5	TRBV19	CASGTSGFVETQYF
TRBJ2-7	TRBV28	CASSLPSYEQYF
TRBJ1-4	TRBV6-5	CASSYRTTNEKLFF
TRBJ1-2	TRBV18	CASSPAGGREGYTF
TRBJ1-2	TRBV25-1	CASSGAGALNGYGYTF
TRBJ1-1	TRBV28	CASLAGMNTEAFF
TRBJ2-1	TRBV18	CASSQGQGAPSYNEQFF
TRBJ1-2	TRBV6-5	CASSRTDRDYGYTF
TRBJ2-1	TRBV7-6	CASSLGLRSYNEQFF
TRBJ2-7	TRBV15	CATSRSVASSYEQYF
TRBJ2-3	TRBV14	CASSSSSISFTDTQYF
TRBJ1-2	TRBV6-1	CASSHPYGANYGYTF
TRBJ1-3	TRBV2	CASRDRGQGNTIYF
TRBJ2-1	TRBV7-9	CASTIVAGTPEQFF
.	TRBV27	CASSPLGYEQYF
TRBJ1-3	TRBV6-1	CASSEGRTRGNTIYF
TRBJ1-5	TRBV28	CASSLEGVVQPQHF
TRBJ1-1	TRBV15	CATSTNMDTEAFF
TRBJ2-4	TRBV29-1	CSVRTGWSKNIQYF
TRBJ2-5	TRBV2	CASKPPFTKQETQYF
TRBJ2-1	TRBV2	CATQPTGSYNEQFF